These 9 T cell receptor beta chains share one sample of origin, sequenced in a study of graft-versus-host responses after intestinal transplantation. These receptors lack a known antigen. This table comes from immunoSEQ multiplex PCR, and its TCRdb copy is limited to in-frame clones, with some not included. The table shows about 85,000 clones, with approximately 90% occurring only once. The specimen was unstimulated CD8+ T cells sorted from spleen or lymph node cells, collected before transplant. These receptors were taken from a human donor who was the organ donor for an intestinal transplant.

CDR3 DNA sequence: TGTGCTAGCAGGGGTTACAATGAGCAGTTCTTC. Its translation is CASRGYNEQFF. The chain recombines TRBV12-5 with TRBJ2-1, with D possibly being TRBD1 (6 bases). Trimming stripped 9 bases from V and 4 bases from J, with 7 bases between. Germline assignment: CDR1 LGHNT and CDR2 FRNRAP. The CDR3 sequence is 11 residues long.

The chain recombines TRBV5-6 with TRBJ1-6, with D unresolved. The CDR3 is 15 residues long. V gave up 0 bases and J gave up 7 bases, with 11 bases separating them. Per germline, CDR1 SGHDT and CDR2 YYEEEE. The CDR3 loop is CASSLDAHPNSPLHF. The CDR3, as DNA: TGTGCCAGCAGCTTGGATGCACACCCAAATTCACCCCTCCACTTT.

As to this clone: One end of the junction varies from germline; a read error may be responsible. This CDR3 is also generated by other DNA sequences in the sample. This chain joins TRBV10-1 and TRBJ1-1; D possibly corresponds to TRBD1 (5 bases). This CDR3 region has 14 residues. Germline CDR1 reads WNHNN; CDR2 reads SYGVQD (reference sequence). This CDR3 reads CASSSGREDTEAFF. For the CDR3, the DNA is TGCGCCAGCAGTAGTGGCAGGGAGGACACTGAGGCTTTCTTT.

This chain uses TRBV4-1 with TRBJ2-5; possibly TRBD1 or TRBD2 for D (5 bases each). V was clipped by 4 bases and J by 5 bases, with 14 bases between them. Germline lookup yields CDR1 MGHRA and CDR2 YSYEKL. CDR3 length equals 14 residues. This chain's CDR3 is CASSPRGAWETQYF. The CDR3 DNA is TGCGCCAGCAGCCCCCGAGGGGCTTGGGAGACCCAGTACTTC.

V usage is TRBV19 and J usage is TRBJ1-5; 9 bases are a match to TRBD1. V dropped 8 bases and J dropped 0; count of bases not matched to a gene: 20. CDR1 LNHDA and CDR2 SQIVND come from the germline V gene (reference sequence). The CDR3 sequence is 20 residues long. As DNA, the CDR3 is TGTGCCAGTCAGGTCTGGGCTTTGACAGGGGGACGGTATAGCAATCAGCCCCAGCATTTT. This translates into CASQVWALTGGRYSNQPQHF. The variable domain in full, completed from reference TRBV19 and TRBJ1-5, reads DGGITQSPKYLFRKEGQNVTLSCEQNLNHDAMYWYRQDPGQGLRLIYYSQIVNDFQKGDIAEGYSVSREKKESFPLTVTSAQKNPTAFYLCASQVWALTGGRYSNQPQHFGDGTRLSIL.

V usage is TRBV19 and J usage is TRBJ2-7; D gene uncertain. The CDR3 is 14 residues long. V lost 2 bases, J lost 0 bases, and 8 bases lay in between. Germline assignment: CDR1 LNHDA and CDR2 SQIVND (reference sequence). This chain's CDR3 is CASSIIRSSYEQYF. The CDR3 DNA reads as TGTGCCAGTAGTATAATTCGGAGCTCCTACGAGCAGTACTTC. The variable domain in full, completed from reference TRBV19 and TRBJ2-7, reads DGGITQSPKYLFRKEGQNVTLSCEQNLNHDAMYWYRQDPGQGLRLIYYSQIVNDFQKGDIAEGYSVSREKKESFPLTVTSAQKNPTAFYLCASSIIRSSYEQYFGPGTRLTVT.

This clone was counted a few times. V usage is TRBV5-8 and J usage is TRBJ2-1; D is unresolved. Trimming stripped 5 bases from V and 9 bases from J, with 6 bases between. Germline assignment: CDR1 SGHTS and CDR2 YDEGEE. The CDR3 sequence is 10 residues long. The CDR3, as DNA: TGTGCCAGCAGGGCACTTGAGCAGTTCTTC. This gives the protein CASRALEQFF.

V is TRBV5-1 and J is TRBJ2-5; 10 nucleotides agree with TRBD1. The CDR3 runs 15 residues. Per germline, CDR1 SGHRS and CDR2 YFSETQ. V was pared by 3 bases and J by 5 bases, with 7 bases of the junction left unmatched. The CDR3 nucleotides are TGCGCCAGCAGCTCAGCGACAGGGGGCATGGAGACCCAGTACTTC. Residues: CASSSATGGMETQYF.

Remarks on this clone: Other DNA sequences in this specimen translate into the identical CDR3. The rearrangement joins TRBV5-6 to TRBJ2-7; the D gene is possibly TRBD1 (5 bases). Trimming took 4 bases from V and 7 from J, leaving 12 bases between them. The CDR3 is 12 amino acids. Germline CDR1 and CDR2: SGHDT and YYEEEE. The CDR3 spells CASSGDSGEQYF. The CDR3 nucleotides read TGTGCCAGCAGCGGTGACAGTGGAGAGCAGTACTTC.